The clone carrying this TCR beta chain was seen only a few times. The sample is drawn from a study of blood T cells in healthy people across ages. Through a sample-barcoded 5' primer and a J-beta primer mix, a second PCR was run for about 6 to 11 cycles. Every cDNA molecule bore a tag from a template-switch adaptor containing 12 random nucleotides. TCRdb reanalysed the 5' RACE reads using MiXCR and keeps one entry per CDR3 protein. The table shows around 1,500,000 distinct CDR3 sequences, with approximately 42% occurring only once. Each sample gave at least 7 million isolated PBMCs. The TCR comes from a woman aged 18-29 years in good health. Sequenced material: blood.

The CDR3 DNA is TGTGCCAGCAGCCCTCCCCGCGAAGAGACCCAGTACTTC. It translates to CASSPPREETQYF. The chain joins TRBV3-1 to TRBJ2-5; D is unresolved. Germline CDR1 and CDR2: LGHDT and YNNKEL (reference sequence). The CDR3 spans 13 residues. Trimming removed 4 bases from V and 3 bases from J, with 9 bases in between.